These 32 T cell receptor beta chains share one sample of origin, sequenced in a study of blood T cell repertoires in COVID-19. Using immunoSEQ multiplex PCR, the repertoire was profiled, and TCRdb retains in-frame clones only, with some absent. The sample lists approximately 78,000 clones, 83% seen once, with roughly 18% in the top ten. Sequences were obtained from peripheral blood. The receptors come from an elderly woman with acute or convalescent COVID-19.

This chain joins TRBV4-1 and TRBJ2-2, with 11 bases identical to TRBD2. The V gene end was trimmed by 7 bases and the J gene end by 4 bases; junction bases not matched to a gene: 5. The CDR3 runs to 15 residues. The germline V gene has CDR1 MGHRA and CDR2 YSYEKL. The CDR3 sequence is CASTTGTSGTGELFF. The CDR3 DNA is TGCGCCAGCACCACCGGGACTAGCGGCACCGGGGAGCTGTTTTTT.

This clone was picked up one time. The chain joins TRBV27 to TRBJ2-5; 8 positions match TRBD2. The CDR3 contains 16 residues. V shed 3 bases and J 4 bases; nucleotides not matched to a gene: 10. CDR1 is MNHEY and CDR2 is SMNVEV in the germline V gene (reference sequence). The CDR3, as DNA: TGTGCCAGCAGTTTCCGGGTGCGGGAGGAGGGAGAGACCCAGTACTTC. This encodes CASSFRVREEGETQYF.

CDR3 sequence: CASSVGRSNPTDTQYF. The CDR3, as DNA: TGTGCCAGCAGCGTCGGGAGGTCAAACCCCACAGATACGCAGTATTTT. The chain combines TRBV9 with TRBJ2-3; TRBD2 matches 7 bases. V trimming: 2 bases; J trimming: 2 bases; junction bases outside the gene matches: 8. Germline V gives CDR1 SGDLS, CDR2 YYNGEE. The CDR3 spans 16 residues.

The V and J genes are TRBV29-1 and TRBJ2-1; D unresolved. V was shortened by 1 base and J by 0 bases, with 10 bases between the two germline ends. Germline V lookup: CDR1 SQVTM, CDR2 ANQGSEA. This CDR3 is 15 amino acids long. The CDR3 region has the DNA TGCAGCGTTGAAGCCCCAAGTAGCTCCTACAATGAGCAGTTCTTC. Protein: CSVEAPSSSYNEQFF.

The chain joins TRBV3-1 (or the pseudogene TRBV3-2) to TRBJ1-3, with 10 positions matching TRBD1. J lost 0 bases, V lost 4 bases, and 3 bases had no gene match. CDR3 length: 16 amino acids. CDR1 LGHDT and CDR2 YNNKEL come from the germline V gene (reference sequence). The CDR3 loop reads CASSRDRGISGNTIYF. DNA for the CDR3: TGTGCCAGCAGCCGGGACAGGGGAATCTCTGGAAACACCATATATTTT.

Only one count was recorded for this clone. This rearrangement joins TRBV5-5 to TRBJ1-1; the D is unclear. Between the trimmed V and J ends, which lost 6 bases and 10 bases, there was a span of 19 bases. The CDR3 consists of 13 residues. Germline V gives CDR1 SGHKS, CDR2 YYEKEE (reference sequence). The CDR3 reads CASNPGSFEGAFF. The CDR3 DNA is TGTGCCAGCAACCCGGGCAGCTTCGAGGGAGCTTTCTTT.

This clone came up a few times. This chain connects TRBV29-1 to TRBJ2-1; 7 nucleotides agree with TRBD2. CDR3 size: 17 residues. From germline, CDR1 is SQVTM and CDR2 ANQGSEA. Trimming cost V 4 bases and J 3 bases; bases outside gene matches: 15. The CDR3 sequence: CSVVGLAASSDYNEQFF. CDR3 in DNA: TGCAGCGTTGTTGGTCTAGCGGCCTCATCGGACTACAATGAGCAGTTCTTC.

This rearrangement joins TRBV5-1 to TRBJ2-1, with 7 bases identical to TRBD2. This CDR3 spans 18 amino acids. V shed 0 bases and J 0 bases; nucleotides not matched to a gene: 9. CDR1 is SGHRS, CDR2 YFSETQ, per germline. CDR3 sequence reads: CASSLDRLADSSYNEQFF. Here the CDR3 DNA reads TGCGCCAGCAGCTTGGATAGGCTAGCGGATAGCTCCTACAATGAGCAGTTCTTC.

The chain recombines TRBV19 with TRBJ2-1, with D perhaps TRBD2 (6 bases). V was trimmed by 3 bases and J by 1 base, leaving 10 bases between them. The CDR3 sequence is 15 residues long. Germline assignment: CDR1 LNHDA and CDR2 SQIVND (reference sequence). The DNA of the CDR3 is TGTGCCAGTAGTATTGGCGGGATTTCCTACAATGAGCAGTTCTTC. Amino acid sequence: CASSIGGISYNEQFF.

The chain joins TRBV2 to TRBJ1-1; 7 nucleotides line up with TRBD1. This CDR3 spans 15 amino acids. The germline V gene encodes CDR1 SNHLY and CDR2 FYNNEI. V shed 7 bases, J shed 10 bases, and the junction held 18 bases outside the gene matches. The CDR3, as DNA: TGTGCCAGCACTCCCCAGGCAGGGGGACGATTAGCAGCTTTCTTT. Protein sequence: CASTPQAGGRLAAFF. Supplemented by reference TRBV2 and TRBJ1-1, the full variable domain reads EPEVTQTPSHQVTQMGQEVILRCVPISNHLYFYWYRQILGQKVEFLVSFYNNEISEKSEIFDDQFSVERPDGSNFTLKIRSTKLEDSAMYFCASTPQAGGRLAAFFGQGTRLTVV.

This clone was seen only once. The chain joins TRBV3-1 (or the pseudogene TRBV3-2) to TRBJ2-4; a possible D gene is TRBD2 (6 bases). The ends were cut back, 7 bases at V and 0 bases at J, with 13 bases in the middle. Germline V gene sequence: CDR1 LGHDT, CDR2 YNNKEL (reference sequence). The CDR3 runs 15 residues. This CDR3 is CASTPTGVAKNIQYF. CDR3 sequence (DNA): TGTGCCAGCACCCCAACGGGAGTAGCCAAAAACATTCAGTACTTC.

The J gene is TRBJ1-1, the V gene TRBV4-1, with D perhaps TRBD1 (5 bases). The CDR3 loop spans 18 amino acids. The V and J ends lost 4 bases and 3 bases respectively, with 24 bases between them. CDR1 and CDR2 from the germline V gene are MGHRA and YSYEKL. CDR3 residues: CASSRAQDRGGRDTEAFF. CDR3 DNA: TGCGCCAGCAGCCGAGCTCAAGATCGGGGGGGTCGGGACACTGAAGCTTTCTTT.

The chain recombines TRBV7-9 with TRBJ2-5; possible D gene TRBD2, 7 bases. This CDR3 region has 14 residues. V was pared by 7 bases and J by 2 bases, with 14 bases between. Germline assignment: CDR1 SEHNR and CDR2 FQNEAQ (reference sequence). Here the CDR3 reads CASTQGTTQETQYF. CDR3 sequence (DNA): TGTGCCAGCACCCAGGGGACTACTCAAGAGACCCAGTACTTC.

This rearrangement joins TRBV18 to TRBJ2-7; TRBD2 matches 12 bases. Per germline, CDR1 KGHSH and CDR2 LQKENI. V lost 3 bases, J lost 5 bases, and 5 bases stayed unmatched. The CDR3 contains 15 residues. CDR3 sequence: CASSPTSGSLHEQYF. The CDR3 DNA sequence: TGTGCCAGCTCACCGACTAGCGGGAGTCTCCACGAGCAGTACTTC.

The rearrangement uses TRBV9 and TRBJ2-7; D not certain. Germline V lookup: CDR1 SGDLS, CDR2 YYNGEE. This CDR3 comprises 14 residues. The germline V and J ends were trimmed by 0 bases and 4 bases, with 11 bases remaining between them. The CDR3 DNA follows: TGTGCCAGCAGCGTAGGGGTAGGAGAATACGAGCAGTACTTC. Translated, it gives CASSVGVGEYEQYF.

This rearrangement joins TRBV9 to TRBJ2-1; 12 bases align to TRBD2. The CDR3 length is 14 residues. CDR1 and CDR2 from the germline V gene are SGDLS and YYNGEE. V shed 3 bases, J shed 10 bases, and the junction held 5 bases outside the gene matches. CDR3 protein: CASSASGRAREQFF. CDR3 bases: TGTGCCAGCAGCGCTAGCGGGAGGGCCAGGGAGCAGTTCTTC.

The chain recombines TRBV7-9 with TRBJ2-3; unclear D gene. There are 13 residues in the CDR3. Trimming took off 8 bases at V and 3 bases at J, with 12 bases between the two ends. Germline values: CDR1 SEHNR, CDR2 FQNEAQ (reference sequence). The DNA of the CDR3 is TGTGCCAGCGGAGCCTCCGCGACAGATACGCAGTATTTT. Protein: CASGASATDTQYF.

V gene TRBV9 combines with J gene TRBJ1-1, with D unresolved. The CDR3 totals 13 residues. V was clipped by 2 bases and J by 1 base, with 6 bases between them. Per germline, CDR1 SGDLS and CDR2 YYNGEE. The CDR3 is CASSVAENTEAFF. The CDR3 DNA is TGTGCCAGCAGCGTCGCAGAGAACACTGAAGCTTTCTTT.

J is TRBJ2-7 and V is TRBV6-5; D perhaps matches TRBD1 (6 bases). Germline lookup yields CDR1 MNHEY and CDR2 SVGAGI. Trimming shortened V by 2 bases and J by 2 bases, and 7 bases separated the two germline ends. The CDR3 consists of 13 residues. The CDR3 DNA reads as TGTGCCAGCAGTTACCAGGGGACCTACGAGCAGTACTTC. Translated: CASSYQGTYEQYF.

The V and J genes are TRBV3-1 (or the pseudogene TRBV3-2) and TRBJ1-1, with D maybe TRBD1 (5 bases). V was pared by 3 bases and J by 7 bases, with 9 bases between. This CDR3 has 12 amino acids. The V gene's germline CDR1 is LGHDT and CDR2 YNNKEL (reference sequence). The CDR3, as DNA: TGTGCCAGCAGCCACAGGGTGGGTGAAGCTTTCTTT. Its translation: CASSHRVGEAFF.

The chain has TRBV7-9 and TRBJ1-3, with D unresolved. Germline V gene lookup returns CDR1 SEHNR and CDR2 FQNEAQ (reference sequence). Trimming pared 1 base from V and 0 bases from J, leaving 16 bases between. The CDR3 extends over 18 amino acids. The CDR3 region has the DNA TGTGCCAGCAGCTTAGGTATGTGGGCCAGCCTCTCTGGAAACACCATATATTTT. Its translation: CASSLGMWASLSGNTIYF.

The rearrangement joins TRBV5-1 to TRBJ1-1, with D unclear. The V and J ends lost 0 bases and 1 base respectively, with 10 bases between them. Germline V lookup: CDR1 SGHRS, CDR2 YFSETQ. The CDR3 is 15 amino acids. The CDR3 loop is CASSLGGRSNTEAFF. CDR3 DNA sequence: TGCGCCAGCAGCTTGGGAGGCCGATCGAACACTGAAGCTTTCTTT.

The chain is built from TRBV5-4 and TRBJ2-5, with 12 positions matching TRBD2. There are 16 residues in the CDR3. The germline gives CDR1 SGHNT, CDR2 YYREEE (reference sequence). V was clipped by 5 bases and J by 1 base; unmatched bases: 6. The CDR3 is CASSPSGGDIQETQYF. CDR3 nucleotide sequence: TGTGCCAGCAGTCCTAGCGGGGGGGATATCCAAGAGACCCAGTACTTC. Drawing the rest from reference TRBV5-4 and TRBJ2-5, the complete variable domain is ETGVTQSPTHLIKTRGQQVTLRCSSQSGHNTVSWYQQALGQGPQFIFQYYREEENGRGNFPPRFSGLQFPNYSSELNVNALELDDSALYLCASSPSGGDIQETQYFGPGTRLLVL.

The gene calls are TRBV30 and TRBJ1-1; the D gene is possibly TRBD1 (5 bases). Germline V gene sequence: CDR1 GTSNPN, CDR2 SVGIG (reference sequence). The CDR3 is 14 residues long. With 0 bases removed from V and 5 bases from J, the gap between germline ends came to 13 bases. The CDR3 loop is CAWSVQGRGTEAFF. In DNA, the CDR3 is TGTGCCTGGAGTGTTCAGGGAAGGGGAACTGAAGCTTTCTTT.

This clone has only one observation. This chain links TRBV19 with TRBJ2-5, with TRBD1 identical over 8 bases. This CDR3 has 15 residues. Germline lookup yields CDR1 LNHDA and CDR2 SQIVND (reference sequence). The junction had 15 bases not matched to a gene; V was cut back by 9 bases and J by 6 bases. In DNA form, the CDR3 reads TGTGCCAGCCTAGCTGGACCAGGGGGCGATCAGACCCAGTACTTC. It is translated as CASLAGPGGDQTQYF.

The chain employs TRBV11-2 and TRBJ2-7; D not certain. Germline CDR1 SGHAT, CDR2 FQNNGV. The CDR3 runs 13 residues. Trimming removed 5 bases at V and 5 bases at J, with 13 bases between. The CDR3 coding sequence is TGTGCCAGCAGCATAAATCGGCAGGACGAGCAGTACTTC. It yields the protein CASSINRQDEQYF.

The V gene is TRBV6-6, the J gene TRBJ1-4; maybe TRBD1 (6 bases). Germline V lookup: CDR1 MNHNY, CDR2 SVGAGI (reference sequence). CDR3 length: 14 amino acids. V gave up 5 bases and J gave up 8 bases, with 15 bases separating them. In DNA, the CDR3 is TGTGCCAGCAGTACTAATCGGGGGGCAGAAAAACTGTTTTTT. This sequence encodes CASSTNRGAEKLFF.

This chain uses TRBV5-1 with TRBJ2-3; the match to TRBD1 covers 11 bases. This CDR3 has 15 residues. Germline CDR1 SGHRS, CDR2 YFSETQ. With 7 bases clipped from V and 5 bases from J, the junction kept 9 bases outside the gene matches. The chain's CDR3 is CASGDRGQGEDTQYF. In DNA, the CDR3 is TGCGCCAGCGGCGATCGGGGACAGGGGGAAGATACGCAGTATTTT.

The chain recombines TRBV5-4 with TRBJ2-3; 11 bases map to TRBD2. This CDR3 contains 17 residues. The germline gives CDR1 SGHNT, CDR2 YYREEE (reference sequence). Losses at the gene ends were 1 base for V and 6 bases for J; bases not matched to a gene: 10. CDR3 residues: CASSLRLAGKGGDTQYF. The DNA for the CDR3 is TGTGCCAGCAGCTTGAGACTAGCGGGAAAGGGAGGCGATACGCAGTATTTT.

CDR3 DNA sequence: TGCGCCAGCAGCGGTGGACTAGCGGGAGTTGGCTACAATGAGCAGTTCTTC. Translation gives CASSGGLAGVGYNEQFF. The chain recombines TRBV5-1 with TRBJ2-1; 13 bases agree with TRBD2. V was pared by 4 bases and J by 3 bases, with 7 bases of the junction left unmatched. The CDR3 runs 17 residues. The germline gives CDR1 SGHRS, CDR2 YFSETQ.

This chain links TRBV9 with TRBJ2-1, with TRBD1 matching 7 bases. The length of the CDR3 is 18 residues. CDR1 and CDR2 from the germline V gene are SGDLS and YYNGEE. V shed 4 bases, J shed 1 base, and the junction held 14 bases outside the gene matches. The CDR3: CASSPQDPRQGSYNEQFF. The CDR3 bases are TGTGCCAGCAGCCCACAGGATCCCAGACAGGGATCCTACAATGAGCAGTTCTTC.

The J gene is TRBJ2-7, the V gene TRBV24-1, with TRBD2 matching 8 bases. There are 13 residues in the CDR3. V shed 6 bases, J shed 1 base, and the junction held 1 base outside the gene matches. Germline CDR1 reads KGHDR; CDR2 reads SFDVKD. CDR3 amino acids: CATSTSGSYEQYF. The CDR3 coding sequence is TGTGCCACCAGTACTAGCGGATCCTACGAGCAGTACTTC.